This T cell receptor beta chain derives from a study of cytomegalovirus exposure and HLA in healthy donors. Clones were sequenced by immunoSEQ multiplex PCR, and TCRdb holds only the in-frame ones, with some missing. The sample has 170,000 or so clones, approximately 83% seen once. CDR1 is MNHNY, CDR2 SVGAGI, per germline (reference sequence). V shed 6 bases and J shed 4 bases, with 16 bases lying between them. The CDR3 runs 15 residues. Worth noting for this clone: Its matching antigen is unknown.

Broader study findings: Generally TCR sequences proved uncommon, though certain public TCRs appeared in numerous donors. Some TCR beta chains (about 170 of them) were listed as cytomegalovirus-associated.

This sequence originates from a woman under 30 in good health and CMV-seropositive. The sample taken for sequencing was PBMCs. The V call is TRBV6-6, the J call TRBJ1-5; D ambiguous. CDR3 nucleotide sequence: TGTGCCAGCAGGTCCATCGGACGGGAGAATCAGCCCCAGCATTTT. This encodes CASRSIGRENQPQHF.